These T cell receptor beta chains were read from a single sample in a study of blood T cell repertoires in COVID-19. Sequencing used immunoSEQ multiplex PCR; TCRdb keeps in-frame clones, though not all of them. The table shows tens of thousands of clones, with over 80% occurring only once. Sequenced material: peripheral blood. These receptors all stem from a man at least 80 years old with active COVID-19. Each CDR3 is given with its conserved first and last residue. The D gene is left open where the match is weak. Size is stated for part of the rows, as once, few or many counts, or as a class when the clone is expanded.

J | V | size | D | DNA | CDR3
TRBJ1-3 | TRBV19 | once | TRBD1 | TGTGCCAGTAGTGCGGACAGGGGAAACACCATATATTTT | CASSADRGNTIYF
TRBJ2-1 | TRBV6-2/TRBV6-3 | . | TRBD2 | TGTGCCAGCAGCCCTAGCGGGAGACGGTATGAGCAGTTCTTC | CASSPSGRRYEQFF
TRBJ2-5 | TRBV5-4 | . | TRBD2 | TGTGCCAGCAGCCCCGGGGGGGGAGAGACCCAGTACTTC | CASSPGGGETQYF
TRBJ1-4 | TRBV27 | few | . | TGTGCCAGCAGCAACCGCGGGGGGAGGGGAAGATTTGAAAAACTGTTTTTT | CASSNRGGRGRFEKLFF
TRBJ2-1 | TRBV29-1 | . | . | TGCAGCGTTGAAGGGCTCATTTCCTACAATGAGCAGTTCTTC | CSVEGLISYNEQFF
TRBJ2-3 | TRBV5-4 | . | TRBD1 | TGTGCCAGCAGGTCGACAGGGGATTCAGATACGCAGTATTTT | CASRSTGDSDTQYF
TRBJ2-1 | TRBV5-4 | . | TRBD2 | TGTGCCAGCAGCATGGAGCGGGGAGAGCAGTTCTTC | CASSMERGEQFF
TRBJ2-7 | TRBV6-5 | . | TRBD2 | TGTGCCAGCACTCCGGGACTAGTAGGCGAGCAGTACTTC | CASTPGLVGEQYF
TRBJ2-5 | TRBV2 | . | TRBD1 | TGTGCCAGCGGCCGGGACAGGAATCCCCCGGAGACCCAGTACTTC | CASGRDRNPPETQYF
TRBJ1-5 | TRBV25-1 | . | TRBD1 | TGTGCCAGCGGTTCAGGGGGCTTCCAGCCCCAGCATTTT | CASGSGGFQPQHF
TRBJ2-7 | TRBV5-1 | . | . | TGCGCCAGCAGCTTATCACCCGGGACTCTTACCTACGAGCAGTACTTC | CASSLSPGTLTYEQYF
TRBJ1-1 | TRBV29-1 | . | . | TGCAGCGTTGAAGGGGGGCAACTGCTCACTGAAGCTTTCTTT | CSVEGGQLLTEAFF
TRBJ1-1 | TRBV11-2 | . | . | TGTGCCAGCAGCTTAGGATGGGGAGGCGGAAACACTGAAGCTTTCTTT | CASSLGWGGGNTEAFF
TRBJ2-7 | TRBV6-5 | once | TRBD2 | TGTGCCAGTGGCCTAGCGGGCAAGTTCTACGAGCAGTACTTC | CASGLAGKFYEQYF
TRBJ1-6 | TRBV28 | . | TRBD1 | TGTGCCAGCAGTTTCGCGGACAGGGCTAATTCACCCCTCCACTTT | CASSFADRANSPLHF
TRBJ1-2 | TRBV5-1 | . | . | TGCGCCAGCAGCGGTCAGACTAACTATGGCTACACCTTC | CASSGQTNYGYTF
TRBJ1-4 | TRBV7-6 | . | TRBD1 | TGTGCCAGCAGCTCGACAGGGGTCTATGCCCCTAATGAAAAACTGTTTTTT | CASSSTGVYAPNEKLFF
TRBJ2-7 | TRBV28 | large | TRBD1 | TGTGCCAGCAGTTTGGGACAGGCTGGAACCGAGCAGTACTTC | CASSLGQAGTEQYF
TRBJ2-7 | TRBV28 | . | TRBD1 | TGTGCCAGCAGTCTGGACAGGGGAGTCTACGAGCAGTACTTC | CASSLDRGVYEQYF
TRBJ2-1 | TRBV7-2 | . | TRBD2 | TGTGCCAGCAGCTCTGGGACTACCAATGAGCAGTTCTTC | CASSSGTTNEQFF
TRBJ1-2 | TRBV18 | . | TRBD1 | TGTGCCAGCTCACCAAACGCCTGGACAGGGGAGGGCTACACCTTC | CASSPNAWTGEGYTF
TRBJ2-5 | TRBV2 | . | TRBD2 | TGTGCCAGCAGGGGAGGGAGAGAGACCCAGTACTTC | CASRGGRETQYF
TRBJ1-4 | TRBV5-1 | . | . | TGCGCCAGCAGCTTGGGACAGCCTAGTAAGAATGAAAAACTGTTTTTT | CASSLGQPSKNEKLFF
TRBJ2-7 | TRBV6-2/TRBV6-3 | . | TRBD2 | TGTGCCAGCAGACCTCGTTCTCTAGCGGGAGGCTTGGACGAGCAGTACTTC | CASRPRSLAGGLDEQYF
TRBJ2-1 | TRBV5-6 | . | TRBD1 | TGTGCCAGCAGCTTGACAGGGGGCTATGAGCAGTTCTTC | CASSLTGGYEQFF
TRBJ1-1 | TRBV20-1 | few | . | TGCAGTGCTAGAGAGGGGGGAAGGGCTTTCTTT | CSAREGGRAFF
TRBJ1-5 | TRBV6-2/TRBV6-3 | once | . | TGTGCCAGCAGTTACGAATCGGGGATGAACAATCAGCCCCAGCATTTT | CASSYESGMNNQPQHF
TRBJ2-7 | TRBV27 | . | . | TGTGCCAGCAGTGTTGGGGAGAACTACGAGCAGTACTTC | CASSVGENYEQYF
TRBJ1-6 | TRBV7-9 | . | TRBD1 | TGTGCCAGCAGCTTTCGACAGGGCGTGTCACCCCTCCACTTT | CASSFRQGVSPLHF
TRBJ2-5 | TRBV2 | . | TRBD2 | TGTGCCAGCAGCGATCTAGCGGGAGAGACCCAGTACTTC | CASSDLAGETQYF
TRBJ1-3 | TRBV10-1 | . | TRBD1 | TGCGCCAGCAGTGGAGTTGGGGACAGGGGTGACACCATATATTTT | CASSGVGDRGDTIYF
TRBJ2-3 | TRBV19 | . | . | TGTGCCAGTAGTAATGGGGCCGCAACAGATACGCAGTATTTT | CASSNGAATDTQYF
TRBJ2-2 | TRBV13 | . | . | TGTGCCAGCAGCTTAGGACAGGGCGTCGGGGAGCTGTTTTTT | CASSLGQGVGELFF
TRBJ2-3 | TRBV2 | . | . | TGTGCCAGCAGGGGGGTGGAGCGGGCAAGCACAGATACGCAGTATTTT | CASRGVERASTDTQYF
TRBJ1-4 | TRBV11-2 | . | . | TGTGCCAGCAGCGCCCGAGGACTGCGCGTGTTGGAAAAACTGTTTTTT | CASSARGLRVLEKLFF
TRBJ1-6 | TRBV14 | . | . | TGTGCCAGCAGCCAATCGCAGGGATCCTATAATTCACCCCTCCACTTT | CASSQSQGSYNSPLHF
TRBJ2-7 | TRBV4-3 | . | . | TGCGCCAGCAGCCGGGGCATAGGGTCCTACGAGCAGTACTTC | CASSRGIGSYEQYF
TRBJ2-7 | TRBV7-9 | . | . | TGTGCCAGCAGCTTAGCGGCCCTTGGCGAGCAGTACTTC | CASSLAALGEQYF
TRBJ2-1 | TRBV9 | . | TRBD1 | TGTGCCAGCAGCGTAGAAGGGGGCAGATACAATGAGCAGTTCTTC | CASSVEGGRYNEQFF
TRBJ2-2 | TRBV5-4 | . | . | TGTGCCAGCAGCTTGGTCCAGGGGAAGGGGGAGCTGTTTTTT | CASSLVQGKGELFF
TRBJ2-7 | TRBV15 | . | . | TGTGCCACCAGCAGAGATACTAGCTTCTACGAGCAGTACTTC | CATSRDTSFYEQYF
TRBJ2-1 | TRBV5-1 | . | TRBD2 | TGCGCCAGCAGCCCGGGACTAGCGGACTCCTACAATGAGCAGTTCTTC | CASSPGLADSYNEQFF
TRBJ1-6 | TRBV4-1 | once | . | TGCGCCAGCAGCCCCACTGGTACTAACTCTAATTCACCCCTCCACTTT | CASSPTGTNSNSPLHF
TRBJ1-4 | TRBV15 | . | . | TGTGCCACCAGCAGAGATCGAGGCAGTCTGGGGAGGAGCGAAAAACTGTTTTTT | CATSRDRGSLGRSEKLFF
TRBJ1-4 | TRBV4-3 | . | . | TGCGCCAGCAGCCCCGGGACTAATGAAAAACTGTTTTTT | CASSPGTNEKLFF
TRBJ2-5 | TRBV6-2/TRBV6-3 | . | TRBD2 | TGTGCCAGCAGCGACCGGCTAGCGGGGTTAGAGACCCAGTACTTC | CASSDRLAGLETQYF
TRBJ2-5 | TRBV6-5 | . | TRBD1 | TGTGCCAGCAGTTACTCGACAGGGCAAGAGACCCAGTACTTC | CASSYSTGQETQYF
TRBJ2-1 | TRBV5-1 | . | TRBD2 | TGCGCCAGCAGCCTCGGGACTAGCGCCTACAATGAGCAGTTCTTC | CASSLGTSAYNEQFF
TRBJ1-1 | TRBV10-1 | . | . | TGCGCCAGCAGTCAGGGTCCGAACACTGAAGCTTTCTTT | CASSQGPNTEAFF
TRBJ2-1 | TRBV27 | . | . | TGTGCCAGCAGTTCGGGACTTCGTCGGTACAATGAGCAGTTCTTC | CASSSGLRRYNEQFF
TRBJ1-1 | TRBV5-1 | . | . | TGCGCCAGCAGCTTTTCAGGAACGAACACTGAAGCTTTCTTT | CASSFSGTNTEAFF
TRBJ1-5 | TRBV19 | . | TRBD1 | TGTGCCAGTAGTACCGACAGGGCTCAAAGCAATCAGCCCCAGCATTTT | CASSTDRAQSNQPQHF
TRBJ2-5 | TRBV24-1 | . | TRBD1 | TGTGCCACCAGTGATTATACCGGGACAGGGGAAGAGACCCAGTACTTC | CATSDYTGTGEETQYF
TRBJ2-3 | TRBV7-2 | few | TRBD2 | TGTGCCAGCAGCCCGGGAGGGACTAGCACAGATACGCAGTATTTT | CASSPGGTSTDTQYF
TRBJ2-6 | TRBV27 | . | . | TGTGCCAGCAGTTTAACTTGGCGGGGCTCTGGGGCCAACGTCCTGACTTTC | CASSLTWRGSGANVLTF
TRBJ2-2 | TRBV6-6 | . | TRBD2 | TGTGCCAGCAGTTCCCCAGCGGGAGGGCCCGGGGAGCTGTTTTTT | CASSSPAGGPGELFF